The rows below give T cell receptor beta chains drawn from one sample of a study of HIV-infected children after antiretroviral therapy interruption. Each CDR3 protein gets one entry after TCRdb re-called the 3' RACE reads with MiXCR. The table includes about 89,000 distinct CDR3 sequences, around 6.9% detected once. Sample: CD45RA+ CD4+ T cells from PBMCs, pooled from several time points, taken from a donor given antiretroviral therapy, either interrupted or continuous. These receptors were collected from a pool of human donors with HIV. Each CDR3 is given with its conserved first and last residue. The order of the fields is CDR3 protein, CDR3 DNA, clone size, J gene, V gene, D gene. The D gene is left open where the match is weak. Expanded clones are given a class, and other clones once, few, many or no size at all.

CASSRLGQPQHF | TGTGCCAGCAGTAGGCTCGGTCAGCCCCAGCATTTT | . | TRBJ1-5 | TRBV12-3/TRBV12-4 | .
CASSPRGQTYEQYF | TGTGCCAGCTCACCAAGGGGGCAGACCTACGAGCAGTACTTC | many | TRBJ2-7 | TRBV18 | TRBD1
CASREGLAASTDTQYF | TGCGCCAGCAGGGAAGGACTAGCGGCTAGCACAGATACGCAGTATTTT | many | TRBJ2-3 | TRBV5-1 | TRBD2
CASSSPLAAEQFF | TGTGCCAGCAGTTCGCCCCTCGCGGCTGAGCAGTTCTTC | few | TRBJ2-1 | TRBV27 | .
CSVETGRTETQYF | TGCAGTGTCGAGACAGGGCGAACGGAGACCCAGTACTTC | many | TRBJ2-5 | TRBV20-1 | TRBD1
CASSYYPAGTRYGYTF | TGTGCCAGCAGCTATTACCCGGCCGGGACCCGCTATGGCTACACCTTC | . | TRBJ1-2 | TRBV12-3/TRBV12-4 | .
CASSDLGGNTGQLYF | TGTGCCAGCAGTGATCTGGGGGGAAACACCGGGCAGCTCTACTTT | many | TRBJ2-2 | TRBV6-6 | .
CASSRQGAYEQYF | TGTGCCAGCTCCAGACAGGGTGCCTACGAGCAGTACTTC | . | TRBJ2-7 | TRBV18 | TRBD1
CASSQAISGVPYEQYF | TGCGCCAGCAGCCAAGCAATCAGCGGGGTCCCCTACGAGCAGTACTTC | once | TRBJ2-7 | TRBV4-1 | TRBD2
CASTSNWENTEAFF | TGTGCCAGCACGTCCAATTGGGAGAACACCGAAGCTTTCTTT | many | TRBJ1-1 | TRBV6-6 | .
CASSVGQGSTEAFF | TGTGCCAGCAGCGTTGGTCAGGGGTCGACTGAAGCTTTCTTT | many | TRBJ1-1 | TRBV9 | .
CASSLDGGFTEAFF | TGTGCCAGCAGCTTGGATGGCGGGTTCACTGAAGCTTTCTTT | . | TRBJ1-1 | TRBV5-4 | .
CASSQEGGKGYGYTF | TGCGCCAGCAGCCAGGAAGGAGGTAAAGGCTATGGCTACACCTTC | many | TRBJ1-2 | TRBV4-1 | .
CASSLGGVDESPLHF | TGCGCCAGCAGCTTGGGGGGGGTTGACGAATCACCCCTCCACTTT | many | TRBJ1-6 | TRBV5-1 | .
CASSSIIYNEQFF | TGTGCCAGCAGCTCGATTATCTACAATGAGCAGTTCTTC | many | TRBJ2-1 | TRBV14 | .
CASSLVASGTYEQYF | TGTGCCAGCAGCTTAGTAGCTAGCGGGACCTACGAGCAGTACTTC | many | TRBJ2-7 | TRBV7-2 | TRBD2
CASRSRGPEQYF | TGTGCCAGCAGGTCCAGGGGACCCGAGCAGTACTTC | many | TRBJ2-7 | TRBV12-3/TRBV12-4 | .
CASSDEGLYTSYNEQFF | TGTGCCAGCAGTGACGAGGGTTTATACACCTCCTACAATGAGCAGTTCTTC | many | TRBJ2-1 | TRBV2 | .
CASSKDSLYLDRTIELKETQYF | TGTGCCAGCAGCAAAGACTCCCTATACCTGGACAGGACGATAGAACTAAAAGAGACCCAGTACTTC | few | TRBJ2-5 | TRBV21-1 | .
CSARDQGLAVPFSTDTQYF | TGCAGTGCTAGAGATCAGGGGCTAGCGGTACCTTTTAGCACAGATACGCAGTATTTT | many | TRBJ2-3 | TRBV20-1 | .
CAWSRRELQPNYEQYF | TGTGCCTGGAGTCGAAGGGAGTTACAACCCAACTACGAGCAGTACTTC | . | TRBJ2-7 | TRBV30 | .
CASGLALSGGVHNEQFF | TGTGCTAGTGGTTTGGCCCTTAGCGGGGGCGTTCACAATGAGCAGTTCTTC | . | TRBJ2-1 | TRBV12-5 | TRBD2
CASSLLGPGEQYF | TGTGCCAGCAGCCTATTAGGGCCGGGTGAGCAGTACTTC | . | TRBJ2-4 | TRBV14 | .
CASSIGPGRAGNTEAFF | TGTGCCAGTAGTATCGGTCCGGGGAGGGCAGGGAACACTGAAGCTTTCTTT | many | TRBJ1-1 | TRBV19 | .
CASSLPGRSYGYTF | TGTGCCAGCAGTTTACCGGGGCGCTCCTATGGCTACACCTTC | many | TRBJ1-2 | TRBV12-3/TRBV12-4 | .
CSASGQGFGLAPSEQYF | TGCAGTGCTAGCGGACAGGGGTTCGGACTAGCCCCTAGCGAGCAGTACTTC | many | TRBJ2-7 | TRBV20-1 | .
CSVRTGGEDSPLHF | TGCAGCGTCCGGACAGGGGGCGAGGATTCACCCCTCCACTTT | many | TRBJ1-6 | TRBV29-1 | TRBD1
CASSPPRGTDTQYF | TGTGCCAGCAGTCCCCCCCGGGGCACAGATACGCAGTATTTT | many | TRBJ2-3 | TRBV12-3/TRBV12-4 | .
CATLPPGYSNQPQHF | TGTGCCACCCTGCCCCCGGGTTATAGCAATCAGCCCCAGCATTTT | many | TRBJ1-5 | TRBV19 | .
CASSQGQGRPQHF | TGTGCCAGCAGCCAAGGACAGGGGAGACCCCAGCATTTT | many | TRBJ1-5 | TRBV7-2 | TRBD1
CASSSRTGRIGGANVLTF | TGTGCCAGTAGTTCCCGGACAGGGAGGATAGGTGGGGCCAACGTCCTGACTTTC | many | TRBJ2-6 | TRBV19 | TRBD1
CASSPGQGQFAEAFF | TGTGCCAGCTCCCCCGGACAGGGGCAATTCGCTGAAGCTTTCTTT | many | TRBJ1-1 | TRBV18 | TRBD1
CASSEAKGFLYGYTF | TGTGCCAGCAGTGAAGCAAAGGGCTTCCTCTATGGCTACACCTTC | . | TRBJ1-2 | TRBV6-1 | .
CATSFSPSRNEQFF | TGTGCCACCAGTTTTAGTCCTAGTCGGAATGAGCAGTTCTTC | many | TRBJ2-1 | TRBV24-1 | .
CASTPGTPYQETQYF | TGTGCCAGCACCCCCGGGACACCCTATCAGGAGACCCAGTACTTC | many | TRBJ2-5 | TRBV28 | .
CAWRTGMNTEAFF | TGTGCCTGGAGAACAGGGATGAACACTGAAGCTTTCTTT | many | TRBJ1-1 | TRBV30 | .
CASRTQGMNTEAFF | TGTGCCAGCAGGACTCAGGGCATGAACACTGAAGCTTTCTTT | few | TRBJ1-1 | TRBV7-2 | .
CASSRTGGTGGGTREQYF | TGTGCCAGCAGTAGGACAGGGGGTACGGGAGGGGGTACGCGGGAGCAGTACTTC | . | TRBJ2-7 | TRBV28 | TRBD1
CASSRTGQGNTEAFF | TGTGCCAGCAGTCGGACGGGACAGGGGAACACTGAAGCTTTCTTT | few | TRBJ1-1 | TRBV7-3 | TRBD1
CSASGFSGNTIYF | TGCAGTGCTTCGGGATTCTCTGGAAACACCATATATTTT | few | TRBJ1-3 | TRBV20-1 | .
CAIRAGGQETQYF | TGTGCCATCAGAGCGGGGGGGCAAGAGACCCAGTACTTC | many | TRBJ2-5 | TRBV10-3 | TRBD2
CASSEAPSRGTEQYF | TGTGCCAGCAGTGAAGCGCCGTCGAGAGGCACCGAGCAGTACTTC | many | TRBJ2-7 | TRBV2 | .
CSASSGRIYNEQFF | TGCAGTGCGTCCAGCGGGAGGATATACAATGAGCAGTTCTTC | many | TRBJ2-1 | TRBV20-1 | TRBD2
CASSLVSGGWGYTF | TGTGCCAGCAGCTTAGTTTCAGGGGGCTGGGGCTACACCTTC | . | TRBJ1-2 | TRBV7-2 | TRBD1
CAITGTNTEAFF | TGTGCCATCACAGGGACGAACACTGAAGCTTTCTTT | many | TRBJ1-1 | TRBV10-3 | .
CASSPEFSEQFF | TGTGCCAGCAGTCCCGAATTCAGTGAGCAGTTCTTC | many | TRBJ2-1 | TRBV28 | .
CSADPRLSYNEQFF | TGCAGTGCCGACCCGAGACTATCATACAATGAGCAGTTCTTC | many | TRBJ2-1 | TRBV20-1 | .
CASSGRQRLGDTQYF | TGTGCCAGCAGTGGACGGCAGCGATTAGGAGATACGCAGTATTTT | few | TRBJ2-3 | TRBV6-1 | .
CASSAIRFETQYF | TGTGCCAGCAGTGCGATCCGCTTTGAAACGCAGTATTTT | many | TRBJ2-3 | TRBV2 | .
CASSPRSYEQYF | TGTGCCAGCAGCCCGAGGAGCTACGAGCAGTACTTC | few | TRBJ2-7 | TRBV28 | .
CASSEQGSAYEQYF | TGCGCCAGCAGCGAACAGGGATCAGCCTACGAGCAGTACTTC | many | TRBJ2-7 | TRBV5-1 | .
CASSTDGSYEQYF | TGCGCCAGCAGCACCGACGGCTCCTACGAGCAGTACTTC | . | TRBJ2-7 | TRBV5-1 | .